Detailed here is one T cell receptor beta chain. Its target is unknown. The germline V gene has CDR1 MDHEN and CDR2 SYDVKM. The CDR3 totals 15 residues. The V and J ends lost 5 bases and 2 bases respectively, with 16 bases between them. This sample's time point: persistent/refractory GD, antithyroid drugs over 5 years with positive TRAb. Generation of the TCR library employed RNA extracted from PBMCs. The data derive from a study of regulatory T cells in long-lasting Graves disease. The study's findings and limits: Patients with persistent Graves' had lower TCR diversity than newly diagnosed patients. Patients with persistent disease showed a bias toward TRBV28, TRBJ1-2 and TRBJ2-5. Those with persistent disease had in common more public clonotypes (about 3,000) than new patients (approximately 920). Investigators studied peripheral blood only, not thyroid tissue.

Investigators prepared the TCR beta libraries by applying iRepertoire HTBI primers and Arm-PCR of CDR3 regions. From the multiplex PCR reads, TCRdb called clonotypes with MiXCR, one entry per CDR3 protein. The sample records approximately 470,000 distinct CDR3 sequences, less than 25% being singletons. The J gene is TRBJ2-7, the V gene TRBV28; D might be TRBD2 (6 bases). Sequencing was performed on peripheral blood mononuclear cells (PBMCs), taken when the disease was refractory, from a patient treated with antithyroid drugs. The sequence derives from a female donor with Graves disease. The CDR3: CASSAIADRTYEQYF. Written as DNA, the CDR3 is TGTGCCAGCAGTGCCATAGCGGATCGTACCTACGAGCAGTACTTC.